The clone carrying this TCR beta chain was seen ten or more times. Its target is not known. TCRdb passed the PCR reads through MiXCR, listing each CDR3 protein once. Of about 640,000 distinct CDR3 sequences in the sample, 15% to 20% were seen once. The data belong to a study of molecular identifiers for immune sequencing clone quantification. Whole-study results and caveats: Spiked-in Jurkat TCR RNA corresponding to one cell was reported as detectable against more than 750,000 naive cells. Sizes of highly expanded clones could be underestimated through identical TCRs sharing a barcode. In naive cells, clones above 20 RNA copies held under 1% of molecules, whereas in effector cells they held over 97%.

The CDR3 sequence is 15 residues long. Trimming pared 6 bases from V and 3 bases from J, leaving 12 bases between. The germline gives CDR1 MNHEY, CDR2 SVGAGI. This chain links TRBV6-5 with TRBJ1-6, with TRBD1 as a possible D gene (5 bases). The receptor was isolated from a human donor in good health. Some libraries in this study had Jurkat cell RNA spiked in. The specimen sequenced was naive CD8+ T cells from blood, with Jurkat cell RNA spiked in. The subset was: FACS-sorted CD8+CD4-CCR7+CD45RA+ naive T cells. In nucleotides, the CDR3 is TGTGCCAGCAGGATAGACAGAAACTATAATTCACCCCTCCACTTT. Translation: CASRIDRNYNSPLHF.